Each of the 18 T cell receptor beta chains below was sequenced from the same sample in a study of blood T cell repertoires in COVID-19. Produced via immunoSEQ multiplex PCR; TCRdb's table is partial and in-frame only. This sample yields under 150,000 clones, of which around 80% are seen a single time; 38% belongs to the top ten. Specimen: peripheral blood. The receptors stem from a human donor in a cohort sampled during active COVID-19.

V and J are TRBV19 and TRBJ1-4; the match to TRBD1 covers 11 bases. V shed 4 bases and J 7 bases; nucleotides not matched to a gene: 8. Germline CDR1 and CDR2: LNHDA and SQIVND (reference sequence). CDR3 length: 16 residues. The CDR3 DNA reads TGTGCCAGTAGTACGGGACAGGGGGTTATGGGTGAAAAACTGTTTTTT. Translating it yields CASSTGQGVMGEKLFF.

The chain employs TRBV18 and TRBJ1-1, with D tentatively TRBD1 (5 bases). The CDR3 sequence is 13 residues long. The V end was cut by 5 bases, the J end by 1 base, with 8 bases between. CDR1 and CDR2 from the germline V gene are KGHSH and LQKENI. The CDR3 reads CASSADRNTEAFF. CDR3 DNA sequence: TGTGCCAGCTCAGCCGACAGGAACACTGAAGCTTTCTTT.

This chain connects TRBV5-8 to TRBJ2-7, with a tentative D call TRBD2 (6 bases). The CDR3 totals 15 residues. V dropped 5 bases and J dropped 2 bases, with 17 bases sitting between them. From germline, CDR1 is SGHTS and CDR2 YDEGEE. The CDR3 reads CASRGGPLTTYEQYF. CDR3 coding DNA: TGTGCCAGCAGGGGGGGTCCCCTTACGACCTACGAGCAGTACTTC.

This clone was seen a few times. Here the CDR3 reads CASSYSIGLAHEQYF. The CDR3 DNA reads as TGTGCCAGCAGTTACTCGATTGGACTCGCCCACGAGCAGTACTTC. V and J are TRBV6-2 or TRBV6-3 and TRBJ2-7; tentatively, D is TRBD2 (5 bases). This CDR3 is 15 amino acids long. The ends were cut back, 0 bases at V and 5 bases at J, with 14 bases in the middle. Germline V gene sequence: CDR1 MNHEY, CDR2 SVGEGT.

The chain joins TRBV19 to TRBJ1-4; D may be TRBD1 (5 bases). The CDR3 consists of 14 residues. V lost 1 base and J lost 6, with 9 bases in between. From germline, CDR1 is LNHDA and CDR2 SQIVND (reference sequence). DNA of the CDR3: TGTGCCAGTAGTATAGGGCAGGGATATGAAAAACTGTTTTTT. Its translation: CASSIGQGYEKLFF.

This clone was recorded a few times. The genes are TRBV5-4 and TRBJ1-2, with D possibly TRBD1 on 5 matching bases. Germline V gene data show CDR1 as SGHNT and CDR2 as YYREEE (reference sequence). There are 13 residues in the CDR3. The V and J ends lost 3 bases and 4 bases respectively, with 10 bases between them. The CDR3 here is CASSSDSFYGYTF. CDR3 coding DNA: TGTGCCAGCAGCTCTGACAGCTTCTATGGCTACACCTTC.

The rearrangement links TRBV6-2 or TRBV6-3 to TRBJ2-7, with TRBD1 as a possible D gene (6 bases). Germline V CDR1 and CDR2: MNHEY, SVGEGT. The CDR3 runs 16 residues. V lost 5 bases and J lost 5, with 22 bases in between. CDR3 sequence: CASSNLPTGYSHEQYF. CDR3 nucleotide sequence: TGTGCCAGCAGTAACCTCCCCACAGGGTATTCCCACGAGCAGTACTTC.

This rearrangement joins TRBV10-3 to TRBJ1-3; a weak D match, TRBD1 (5 bases). The V end lost 10 bases, the J end lost 2 bases, and 15 bases lay between the germline ends. Germline CDR1 ENHRY, CDR2 SYGVKD. The CDR3 sequence is 14 residues long. The CDR3 spells CATGIGGTGNTIYF. CDR3 DNA sequence: TGTGCCACAGGAATCGGGGGGACTGGAAACACCATATATTTT.

The chain carries TRBV9 and TRBJ2-1; 11 bases fit TRBD2. The CDR3 contains 16 residues. Per the germline V gene, CDR1 is SGDLS and CDR2 is YYNGEE. V shed 5 bases and J 4 bases; nucleotides not matched to a gene: 8. CDR3 residues: CASSLSGGAGYNEQFF. DNA for the CDR3: TGTGCCAGCAGTCTTAGCGGGGGGGCTGGGTACAATGAGCAGTTCTTC.

This clone was seen a single time. This chain links TRBV7-2 with TRBJ1-2, with D unclear. Deletions cut 1 base from V and 0 bases from J, with 6 bases between. The CDR3 is 14 residues long. Germline V gene data show CDR1 as SGHTA and CDR2 as FQGNSA. DNA of the CDR3: TGTGCCAGCAGCTTAGTAACAACTAACTATGGCTACACCTTC. The encoded protein is CASSLVTTNYGYTF. Full variable domain (missing parts from reference TRBV7-2 and TRBJ1-2): GAGVSQSPSNKVTEKGKDVELRCDPISGHTALYWYRQSLGQGLEFLIYFQGNSAPDKSGLPSDRFSAERTGGSVSTLTIQRTQQEDSAVYLCASSLVTTNYGYTFGSGTRLTVV.

J is TRBJ2-3 and V is TRBV21-1; TRBD2 is the table's D call, not checked against the DNA. TRBV21-1 is a known pseudogene. There are 16 residues in the CDR3. Here the CDR3 reads CASSKKRGRCTDTQYF. In DNA, the CDR3 is TGTGCCAGCAGCAAGAAGCGCGGTAGGTGCACAGATACGCAGTATTTT.

The V and J genes are TRBV19 and TRBJ2-4; D uncertain. Germline CDR1 reads LNHDA; CDR2 reads SQIVND (reference sequence). The CDR3 consists of 13 residues. V was shortened by 7 bases and J by 1 base, with 8 bases between the two germline ends. In DNA form, the CDR3 reads TGTGCCAGTACCCCTCTGGCCAAAAACATTCAGTACTTC. Encoded protein: CASTPLAKNIQYF.

The rearrangement joins TRBV7-9 to TRBJ1-1; 7 nucleotides line up with TRBD1. Germline lookup yields CDR1 SEHNR and CDR2 FQNEAQ (reference sequence). The V gene end was trimmed by 5 bases and the J gene end by 5 bases; junction bases not matched to a gene: 11. This CDR3 spans 15 amino acids. In nucleotides, the CDR3 is TGTGCCAGCAGCGCATATGACAGGGCGAAAACTGAAGCTTTCTTT. Residues: CASSAYDRAKTEAFF.

This clone is a singleton in its sample. The chain recombines TRBV9 with TRBJ1-6; 8 bases line up with TRBD1. CDR3 length: 15 residues. The J segment lost 2 bases and the V segment lost 5 bases, leaving 3 bases of the junction unmatched. The V gene's germline CDR1 is SGDLS and CDR2 YYNGEE. The CDR3 is CASRGQGTYNSPLHF. The CDR3, as DNA: TGTGCCAGCAGAGGACAGGGCACCTATAATTCACCCCTCCACTTT.

This chain uses TRBV9 with TRBJ1-1, with D maybe TRBD1 (5 bases). V dropped 4 bases and J dropped 1 base, with 8 bases sitting between them. CDR3 length: 13 amino acids. The germline V gene encodes CDR1 SGDLS and CDR2 YYNGEE. Written as DNA, the CDR3 is TGTGCCAGCAGCTCCGACAGGAACACTGAAGCTTTCTTT. Translated: CASSSDRNTEAFF.

V gene TRBV5-1 combines with J gene TRBJ1-2; TRBD1 agrees at 9 bases. The CDR3 spans 15 residues. V shed 3 bases and J 1 base; nucleotides not matched to a gene: 4. Looked up from germline, CDR1 is SGHRS and CDR2 is YFSETQ. CDR3 region: CASSSPGQGNYGYTF. The CDR3 DNA reads as TGCGCCAGCAGCTCCCCGGGACAGGGTAACTATGGCTACACCTTC.

The chain combines TRBV19 with TRBJ2-5; 7 bases agree with TRBD1. V trimming: 2 bases; J trimming: 5 bases; junction bases outside the gene matches: 8. CDR1 LNHDA and CDR2 SQIVND come from the germline V gene (reference sequence). This CDR3 spans 15 amino acids. CDR3: CASSISTGEFETQYF. CDR3 in DNA: TGTGCCAGTAGTATATCCACAGGGGAATTTGAGACCCAGTACTTC.

This chain joins TRBV28 and TRBJ1-6; unclear D gene. V shed 2 bases and J shed 6 bases, with 14 bases lying between them. CDR1 is MDHEN and CDR2 is SYDVKM in the germline V gene. The CDR3 consists of 16 residues. CDR3 in DNA: TGTGCCAGCAGTTTAAGGTCGTATAGCCTTAATTCACCCCTCCACTTT. It specifies CASSLRSYSLNSPLHF.